This T cell receptor (beta chain) was sequenced for a study of blood T cell repertoires in COVID-19. The overall study: Whether acute or convalescent, the COVID-19 samples came from the United States, Italy and Spain. The cDNA or gDNA used as material had been derived from T cells, B-cell-depleted T cells, or PBMCs.

As processed by the authors: Amplification with reference gene primers provided the estimates of nucleated cell counts. The table came from immunoSEQ multiplex PCR; TCRdb's copy has only in-frame clones and leaves some out. Clone size and the V and J calls come from that table; the DNA yielded D and trimming. The table shows about 100,000 clones, with about two thirds occurring only once. Sequenced: peripheral blood. This sequence was found in a woman in her forties with acute or convalescent COVID-19.

This CDR3 reads CASSTGDRAYGYTF. CDR3 in DNA: TGCGCCAGCAGCACGGGTGACAGGGCCTATGGCTACACCTTC. This sequence joins TRBV5-1 and TRBJ1-2, with 7 bases that match TRBD1. The ends lost 4 bases at V and 4 bases at J; junction bases unmatched: 7. Germline loops: CDR1 SGHRS, CDR2 YFSETQ. The CDR3 covers 14 residues. Combining the CDR3 with reference TRBV5-1 and TRBJ1-2 gives the whole variable domain KAGVTQTPRYLIKTRGQQVTLSCSPISGHRSVSWYQQTPGQGLQFLFEYFSETQRNKGNFPGRFSGRQFSNSRSEMNVSTLELGDSALYLCASSTGDRAYGYTFGSGTRLTVV.